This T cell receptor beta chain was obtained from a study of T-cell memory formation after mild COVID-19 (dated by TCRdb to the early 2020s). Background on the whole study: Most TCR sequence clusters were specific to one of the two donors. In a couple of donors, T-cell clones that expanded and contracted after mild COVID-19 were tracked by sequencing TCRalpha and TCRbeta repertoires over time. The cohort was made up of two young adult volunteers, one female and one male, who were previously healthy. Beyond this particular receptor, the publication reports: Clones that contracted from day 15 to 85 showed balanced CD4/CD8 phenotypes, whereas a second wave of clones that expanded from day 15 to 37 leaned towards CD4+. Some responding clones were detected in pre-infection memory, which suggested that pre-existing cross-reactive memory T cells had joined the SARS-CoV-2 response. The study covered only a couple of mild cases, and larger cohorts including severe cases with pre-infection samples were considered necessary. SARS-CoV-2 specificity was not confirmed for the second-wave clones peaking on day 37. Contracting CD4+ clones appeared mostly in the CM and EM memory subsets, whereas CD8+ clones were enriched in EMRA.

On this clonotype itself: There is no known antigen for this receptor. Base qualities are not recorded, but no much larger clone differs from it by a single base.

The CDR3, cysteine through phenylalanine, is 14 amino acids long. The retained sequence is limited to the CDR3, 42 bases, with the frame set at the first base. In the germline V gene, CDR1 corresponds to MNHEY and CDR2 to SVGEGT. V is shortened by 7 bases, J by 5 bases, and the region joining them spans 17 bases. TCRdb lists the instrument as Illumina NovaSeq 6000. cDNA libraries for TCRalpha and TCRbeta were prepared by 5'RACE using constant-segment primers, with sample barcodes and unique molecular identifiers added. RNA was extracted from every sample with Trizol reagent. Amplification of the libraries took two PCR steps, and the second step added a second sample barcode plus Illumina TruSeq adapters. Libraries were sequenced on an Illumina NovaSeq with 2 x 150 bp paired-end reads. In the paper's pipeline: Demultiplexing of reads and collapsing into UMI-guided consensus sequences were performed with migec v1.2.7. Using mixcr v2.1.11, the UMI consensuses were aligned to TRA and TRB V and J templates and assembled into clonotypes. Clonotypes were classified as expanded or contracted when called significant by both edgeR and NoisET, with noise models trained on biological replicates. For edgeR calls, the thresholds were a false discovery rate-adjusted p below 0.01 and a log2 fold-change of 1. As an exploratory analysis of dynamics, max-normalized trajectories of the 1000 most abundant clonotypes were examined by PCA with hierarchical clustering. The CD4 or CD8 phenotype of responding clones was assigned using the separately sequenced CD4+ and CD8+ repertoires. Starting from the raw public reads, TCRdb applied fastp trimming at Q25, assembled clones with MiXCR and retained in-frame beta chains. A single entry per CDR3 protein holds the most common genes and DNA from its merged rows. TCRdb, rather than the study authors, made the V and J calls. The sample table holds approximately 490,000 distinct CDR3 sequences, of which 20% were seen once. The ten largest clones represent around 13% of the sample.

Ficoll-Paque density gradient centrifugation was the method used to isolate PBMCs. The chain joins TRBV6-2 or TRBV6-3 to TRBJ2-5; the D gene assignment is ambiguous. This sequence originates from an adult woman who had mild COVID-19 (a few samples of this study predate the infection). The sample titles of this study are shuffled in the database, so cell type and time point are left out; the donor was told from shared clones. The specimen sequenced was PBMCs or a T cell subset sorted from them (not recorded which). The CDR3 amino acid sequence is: CASTPARLGETQYF. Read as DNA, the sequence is TGTGCCAGCACCCCTGCGCGTCTAGGGGAGACCCAGTACTTC.